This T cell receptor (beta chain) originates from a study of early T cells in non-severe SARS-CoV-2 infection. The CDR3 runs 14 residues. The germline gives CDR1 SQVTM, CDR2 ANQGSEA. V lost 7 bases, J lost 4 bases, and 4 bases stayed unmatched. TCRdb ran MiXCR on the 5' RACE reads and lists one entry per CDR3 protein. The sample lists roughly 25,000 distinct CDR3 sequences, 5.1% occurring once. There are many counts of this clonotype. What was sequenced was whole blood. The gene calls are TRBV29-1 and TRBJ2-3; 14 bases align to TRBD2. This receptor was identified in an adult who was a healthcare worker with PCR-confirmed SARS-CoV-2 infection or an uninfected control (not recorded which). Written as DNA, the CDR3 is TGCAGCGCAAGACTAGCGGGGGGGCCAGATACGCAGTATTTT. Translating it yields CSARLAGGPDTQYF.